These 11 T cell receptor beta chains share one sample of origin, sequenced in a study of control samples from healthy donors and cancer patients. Generated by immunoSEQ multiplex PCR, the TCRdb table keeps only in-frame clones and is missing some. This table has around 200,000 clones, about nine tenths appearing once. Material: blood. These receptors were collected from a young woman in good health.

This chain uses TRBV18 with TRBJ1-2; 7 positions match TRBD1. The CDR3 loop spans 18 amino acids. With 6 bases clipped from V and 3 bases from J, the junction kept 19 bases outside the gene matches. Germline V CDR1 and CDR2: KGHSH, LQKENI. Here the CDR3 reads CASSPGLGGAESYYGYTF. The CDR3 nucleotides read TGTGCCAGCTCCCCCGGGTTAGGGGGCGCAGAGTCGTACTATGGCTACACCTTC.

This chain uses TRBV7-2 with TRBJ1-5; no clear D gene. Trimming stripped 4 bases from V and 0 bases from J, with 4 bases between. The CDR3 sequence is 13 residues long. Germline V gives CDR1 SGHTA, CDR2 FQGNSA. The CDR3 protein is CASSWSSNQPQHF. In DNA form, the CDR3 reads TGTGCCAGCAGCTGGAGTAGCAATCAGCCCCAGCATTTT.

The chain uses TRBV7-2 and TRBJ2-3; D is possibly TRBD1 (7 bases). Germline CDR1 and CDR2: SGHTA and FQGNSA. The CDR3 contains 16 residues. V was trimmed by 1 base and J by 1 base, leaving 12 bases between them. Here the CDR3 reads CASSLGQGGGTDTQYF. As DNA, the CDR3 is TGTGCCAGCAGCTTAGGACAGGGCGGGGGCACAGATACGCAGTATTTT.

This chain uses TRBV5-1 with TRBJ2-6; TRBD1 matches 7 bases. Per the germline V gene, CDR1 is SGHRS and CDR2 is YFSETQ. There are 16 residues in the CDR3. The trim removed 4 bases at V and 1 base at J, leaving 5 bases unmatched. The DNA of the CDR3 is TGCGCCAGCAGCCTTCGACAGGGTTCTGGGGCCAACGTCCTGACTTTC. It translates to CASSLRQGSGANVLTF. Full variable domain (rest looked up from reference TRBV5-1 and TRBJ2-6): KAGVTQTPRYLIKTRGQQVTLSCSPISGHRSVSWYQQTPGQGLQFLFEYFSETQRNKGNFPGRFSGRQFSNSRSEMNVSTLELGDSALYLCASSLRQGSGANVLTFGAGSRLTVL.

The chain recombines TRBV19 with TRBJ2-5; 9 positions match TRBD1. The length of the CDR3 is 13 residues. CDR1 is LNHDA, CDR2 SQIVND, per germline (reference sequence). With 6 bases clipped from V and 5 bases from J, the junction kept 4 bases outside the gene matches. The CDR3 nucleotides are TGTGCCAGTAGAGGGGGGACAGGGGAGACCCAGTACTTC. It yields the protein CASRGGTGETQYF.

The chain uses TRBV25-1 and TRBJ1-4; D perhaps matches TRBD1 (6 bases). Germline CDR1 MGHDK, CDR2 SYGVNS. Trimming took off 6 bases at V and 4 bases at J, with 9 bases between the two ends. The CDR3 loop spans 13 amino acids. The CDR3 DNA reads TGTGCCAGCAGGGACAGCAATAATGAAAAACTGTTTTTT. Encoded protein: CASRDSNNEKLFF.

The gene calls are TRBV12-3 or TRBV12-4 and TRBJ1-1; D gene unclear. V lost 5 bases to trimming and J lost 1 base, with 8 bases between them. This CDR3 has 13 residues. The CDR3 sequence is CASSPRSNTEAFF. Here the CDR3 DNA reads TGTGCCAGCAGTCCCCGATCGAACACTGAAGCTTTCTTT.

The genes are TRBV18 and TRBJ1-2; 8 bases match TRBD1. V dropped 5 bases and J dropped 6; count of bases not matched to a gene: 5. This CDR3 is 13 amino acids long. CDR1 is KGHSH and CDR2 is LQKENI in the germline V gene. This CDR3 is CASSTTGVDGYTF. In nucleotides, the CDR3 is TGTGCCAGCTCAACGACAGGGGTGGATGGCTACACCTTC.

This sequence joins TRBV18 and TRBJ2-2; 13 bases are shared with TRBD2. Unmatched junction bases numbered 4, after V lost 5 bases and J lost 4 bases. The CDR3 totals 16 residues. CDR1 is KGHSH, CDR2 LQKENI, per germline. The CDR3 DNA follows: TGTGCCAGCTCAGGGACTAGCGGGATCCGCACCGGGGAGCTGTTTTTT. Encoded protein: CASSGTSGIRTGELFF.

The rearrangement links TRBV18 to TRBJ2-1; no clear D. The CDR3 covers 12 residues. The V gene lost 2 bases and the J gene lost 5 bases, with 4 bases spanning the gap. Germline V gene data show CDR1 as KGHSH and CDR2 as LQKENI. This CDR3 is CASSPGDNEQFF. The CDR3 DNA follows: TGTGCCAGCTCACCAGGGGACAATGAGCAGTTCTTC.

The rearrangement joins TRBV28 to TRBJ2-7; 11 nucleotides line up with TRBD2. CDR3 size: 15 residues. Germline trimming cut 4 bases from V and 0 bases from J; bases unmatched to any gene: 2. Germline V lookup: CDR1 MDHEN, CDR2 SYDVKM. The CDR3 bases are TGTGCCAGCAGTTCTAGCGGGAGGAGCTCCTACGAGCAGTACTTC. It specifies CASSSSGRSSYEQYF.